This TCR beta chain was captured by sequencing in a study of blood T cell repertoires in COVID-19. Study summary: Material from acute and convalescent COVID-19 was sourced from the United States, Italy and Spain.

This CDR3 contains 15 residues. The germline V gene has CDR1 LGHNT and CDR2 FRNRAP. The V gene lost 1 base and the J gene lost 7 bases, with 14 bases spanning the gap. This clone was seen a handful of times. The Seattle patients joined while their infection was active and were tracked longitudinally afterward. In the original analysis: Using reference gene primer amplification, nucleated cell counts were estimated. Profiling relied on immunoSEQ multiplex PCR, and the TCRdb table lists in-frame clones only, not all of them. V, J and clone size are those of that table, while D and trimming were read from the DNA. The sample lists approximately 350,000 clones, 89% occurring once.

Sample: peripheral blood. The receptor comes from a young woman with COVID-19, enrolled during active disease. The chain joins TRBV12-5 to TRBJ1-5; tentatively, D is TRBD1 (5 bases). The CDR3 is CASGLAGRVGQPQHF. DNA of the CDR3: TGTGCTAGTGGTTTGGCAGGCAGGGTTGGACAGCCCCAGCATTTT.